The next 9 T cell receptor beta chains were all read from a single sample in a study of T cell repertoires in cytomegalovirus infection. TCRdb fed the reads into MiXCR, producing one record per CDR3 protein. The sample holds some 300,000 distinct CDR3 sequences, roughly 15% seen once. Sequencing input: PBMCs. All receptors come from a human donor in good health (CMV status not recorded). Some clones in this sample may be carry-over from other donors' samples.

This clonotype has more than one count but fewer than ten. The chain combines TRBV3-1 with TRBJ1-2; 10 bases match TRBD1. Germline CDR1 reads LGHDT; CDR2 reads YNNKEL (reference sequence). This CDR3 has 14 residues. J lost 8 bases, V lost 4 bases, and 7 bases had no gene match. For the CDR3, the DNA is TGTGCCAGCAGCCTCCGGGACAGGGGTTCAGGCTACACCTTC. As protein: CASSLRDRGSGYTF.

There are a few counts of this clonotype. The rearrangement uses TRBV20-1 and TRBJ2-3; TRBD2 might be the D (6 bases). The germline V gene encodes CDR1 DFQATT and CDR2 SNEGSKA (reference sequence). Trimming shortened V by 8 bases and J by 0 bases, and 18 bases separated the two germline ends. The CDR3 has 15 residues. CDR3 in amino acids: CSLRASGRSTDTQYF. CDR3 DNA sequence: TGCAGTCTCCGGGCCAGCGGGCGAAGCACAGATACGCAGTATTTT.

This clonotype occurred a few times. J is TRBJ2-7 and V is TRBV9, with D possibly being TRBD1 (5 bases). Germline CDR1 is SGDLS and CDR2 is YYNGEE. V lost 2 bases to trimming and J lost 4 bases, with 19 bases between them. The CDR3 covers 16 residues. CDR3 DNA sequence: TGTGCCAGCAGCGTGGGGCCCGAGACAGAGCTGTACGAGCAGTACTTC. This codes for CASSVGPETELYEQYF.

This rearrangement joins TRBV11-2 to TRBJ1-1; D is ambiguous. Germline V gives CDR1 SGHAT, CDR2 FQNNGV. The CDR3 spans 13 residues. V lost 3 bases and J 6 bases, leaving 11 bases between the germline ends. The CDR3 loop reads CASSFERGPEAFF. For the CDR3, the DNA is TGTGCCAGCAGCTTCGAAAGAGGCCCTGAAGCTTTCTTT. Based on the CDR3 plus reference TRBV11-2 and TRBJ1-1, the full variable domain is EAGVAQSPRYKIIEKRQSVAFWCNPISGHATLYWYQQILGQGPKLLIQFQNNGVVDDSQLPKDRFSAERLKGVDSTLKIQPAKLEDSAVYLCASSFERGPEAFFGQGTRLTVV.

This clonotype was picked up a small number of times. The J gene is TRBJ2-1, the V gene TRBV6-2 or TRBV6-3; D remains ambiguous. CDR3 length: 11 amino acids. V was pared by 3 bases and J by 9 bases, with 6 bases between. Germline lookup yields CDR1 MNHEY and CDR2 SVGEGT. DNA of the CDR3: TGTGCCAGCAGTTATCCCCCTGAGCAGTTCTTC. Encoded protein: CASSYPPEQFF.

The chain links TRBV4-2 to TRBJ2-1; 13 nucleotides agree with TRBD2. This CDR3 comprises 19 residues. Germline V lookup: CDR1 LGHNA, CDR2 YNFKEQ. V lost 5 bases and J lost 0; bases outside the gene matches: 10. CDR3 nucleotides: TGTGCCAGCAGCGCAAGCGGGACTAGCGGGGCTCACTCCTACAATGAGCAGTTCTTC. This encodes CASSASGTSGAHSYNEQFF.

This clonotype was seen repeatedly, ten times or more. The chain couples TRBV7-2 to TRBJ2-1; D may be TRBD2 (6 bases). The CDR3 has 14 residues. V shed 5 bases and J shed 9 bases, with 17 bases lying between them. The V gene's germline CDR1 is SGHTA and CDR2 FQGNSA. The CDR3 is CASSVGTWPAEQFF. In nucleotides, the CDR3 is TGTGCCAGCAGCGTAGGGACTTGGCCGGCTGAGCAGTTCTTC.

Points on this clonotype: A read error may be the cause here, since a much bigger clone is one base away. The chain combines TRBV7-2 with TRBJ1-2; D remains unclear. The germline V gene encodes CDR1 SGHTA and CDR2 FQGNSA. V was trimmed by 4 bases and J by 6 bases, leaving 12 bases between them. The CDR3 runs to 13 residues. In DNA form, the CDR3 reads TGTGCCAGCAGCTCACAGTCAGGCGATGGCTACACCTTC. This encodes CASSSQSGDGYTF. The full variable domain, with the rest looked up from reference TRBV7-2 and TRBJ1-2, is GAGVSQSPSNKVTEKGKDVELRCDPISGHTALYWYRQSLGQGLEFLIYFQGNSAPDKSGLPSDRFSAERTGGSVSTLTIQRTQQEDSAVYLCASSSQSGDGYTFGSGTRLTVV.

V and J are TRBV20-1 and TRBJ2-1; D is possibly TRBD2 (5 bases). The germline V and J ends were trimmed by 0 bases and 4 bases, with 13 bases remaining between them. Germline V gives CDR1 DFQATT, CDR2 SNEGSKA (reference sequence). CDR3 size: 15 residues. The CDR3 region has the DNA TGCAGTGCTAGAGAAGAGGTGGGGAGATACAATGAGCAGTTCTTC. Encoded protein: CSAREEVGRYNEQFF.